The 29 T cell receptor beta chains listed next were all sequenced from one sample in a study of CD8+ T cells in alopecia areata. As for treatment: oral pan-JAK inhibitor, 5-10 mg twice daily. cDNA reverse transcribed from extracted RNA served as the sequencing template. Measured with immunoSEQ multiplex PCR; TCRdb has only the in-frame clones, and not every one. The data contain around 160,000 clones, less than 80% of them singletons. The specimen comprised CD4+ T cells sorted from blood, sampled at week 24, from a patient treated with tofacitinib. These receptors all come from a human donor with alopecia areata.

This clone was seen a few times. The chain joins TRBV30 to TRBJ1-2, with D tentatively TRBD1 (6 bases). V lost 4 bases and J lost 2, with 11 bases in between. Germline values: CDR1 GTSNPN, CDR2 SVGIG (reference sequence). This CDR3 is 13 amino acids long. CDR3 DNA sequence: TGTGCCTGGAAAATACAGGGAAACTATGGCTACACCTTC. This translates into CAWKIQGNYGYTF.

The V call is TRBV30, the J call TRBJ2-3; the match to TRBD1 covers 10 bases. Unmatched junction bases numbered 6, after V lost 3 bases and J lost 6 bases. Looked up from germline, CDR1 is GTSNPN and CDR2 is SVGIG (reference sequence). The CDR3 covers 14 residues. The CDR3 loop is CAWSRDRGSDTQYF. The CDR3 nucleotides read TGTGCCTGGAGCCGGGACAGGGGATCCGATACGCAGTATTTT.

This rearrangement joins TRBV30 to TRBJ2-7, with TRBD2 as a possible D gene (6 bases). Germline CDR1 reads GTSNPN; CDR2 reads SVGIG (reference sequence). The CDR3 extends over 15 amino acids. Trimming removed 1 base at V and 3 bases at J, with 16 bases between. CDR3 loop: CAWSALSRGGYEQYF. The CDR3 DNA is TGTGCCTGGAGTGCCCTATCGAGGGGAGGCTACGAGCAGTACTTC.

The gene calls are TRBV4-1 and TRBJ2-7; 8 bases line up with TRBD1. With V trimmed by 0 bases and J by 3 bases, 4 bases remained unmatched. CDR1 and CDR2 (germline): MGHRA, YSYEKL. This CDR3 region has 15 residues. The CDR3 here is CASSQEDRAGYEQYF. The DNA for the CDR3 is TGCGCCAGCAGCCAAGAGGACAGGGCGGGCTACGAGCAGTACTTC.

This clone showed up just a few times. The chain is built from TRBV5-6 and TRBJ2-4, with D hard to call. This CDR3 spans 10 amino acids. V lost 0 bases and J 8 bases, leaving 0 bases between the germline ends. In germline, CDR1 is SGHDT, CDR2 YYEEEE. Written as DNA, the CDR3 is TGTGCCAGCAGCTTGGACATTCAGTACTTC. Residues: CASSLDIQYF.

J is TRBJ1-1 and V is TRBV7-2, with 8 nucleotides matching TRBD1. V lost 5 bases to trimming and J lost 1 base; unmatched junction nucleotides: 6. Looked up from germline, CDR1 is SGHTA and CDR2 is FQGNSA. The CDR3 is 15 residues long. This CDR3 is CASSVTGGRNTEAFF. As DNA, the CDR3 is TGTGCCAGCAGCGTAACAGGGGGGAGGAACACTGAAGCTTTCTTT.

The rearrangement uses TRBV2 and TRBJ2-3, with TRBD2 identical over 7 bases. Per the germline V gene, CDR1 is SNHLY and CDR2 is FYNNEI. The J segment lost 6 bases and the V segment lost 10 bases, leaving 7 bases of the junction unmatched. The CDR3 has 12 amino acids. In nucleotides, the CDR3 is TGTGCCATCAGCCCCGGGAGGGATACGCAGTATTTT. It is translated as CAISPGRDTQYF. Filled out from reference TRBV2 and TRBJ2-3, the complete variable domain reads EPEVTQTPSHQVTQMGQEVILRCVPISNHLYFYWYRQILGQKVEFLVSFYNNEISEKSEIFDDQFSVERPDGSNFTLKIRSTKLEDSAMYFCAISPGRDTQYFGPGTRLTVL.

V is TRBV30 and J is TRBJ2-3; D might be TRBD1 (5 bases). V lost 4 bases to trimming and J lost 0 bases, with 11 bases between them. Germline lookup yields CDR1 GTSNPN and CDR2 SVGIG (reference sequence). The CDR3 has 14 residues. The CDR3 DNA follows: TGTGCCTGGAACAGACAGTTTAGCACAGATACGCAGTATTTT. Amino acid sequence: CAWNRQFSTDTQYF.

The gene calls are TRBV9 and TRBJ1-6; no clear D. This CDR3 has 15 residues. Trimming removed 4 bases at V and 5 bases at J, with 13 bases between. Per germline, CDR1 SGDLS and CDR2 YYNGEE. CDR3: CASSLTTGNNSPLHF. The CDR3 nucleotides are TGTGCCAGCAGCTTAACGACCGGGAATAATTCACCCCTCCACTTT.

There are a few counts of this clone. This chain connects TRBV12-5 to TRBJ1-1; D may be TRBD1 (6 bases). Germline V lookup: CDR1 LGHNT, CDR2 FRNRAP. Trimming took off 3 bases at V and 6 bases at J, with 11 bases between the two ends. This CDR3 is 13 amino acids long. CDR3 in amino acids: CASGLGGQAEAFF. The CDR3 region has the DNA TGTGCTAGTGGTTTAGGGGGACAAGCTGAAGCTTTCTTT.

This clone was observed a handful of times. The chain uses TRBV6-6 and TRBJ1-1; TRBD1 agrees at 8 bases. Losses at the gene ends were 2 bases for V and 4 bases for J; bases not matched to a gene: 9. The germline V gene encodes CDR1 MNHNY and CDR2 SVGAGI (reference sequence). The CDR3 contains 16 residues. CDR3: CASSYETGVVITEAFF. The CDR3 bases are TGTGCCAGCAGTTACGAGACAGGGGTGGTGATCACTGAAGCTTTCTTT.

The chain recombines TRBV25-1 with TRBJ2-7, with 8 bases that match TRBD1. Germline loops: CDR1 MGHDK, CDR2 SYGVNS. The CDR3 runs to 11 residues. V was pared by 4 bases and J by 9 bases, with 2 bases of the junction left unmatched. CDR3 loop: CASSAGTGQYF. Written as DNA, the CDR3 is TGTGCCAGCAGTGCCGGGACAGGGCAGTACTTC.

The gene calls are TRBV7-8 and TRBJ2-1; D is uncertain. The CDR3 contains 12 residues. Trimming left V 8 bases short and J 0 bases short, with 5 bases between. In germline, CDR1 is SGHVS, CDR2 FQNEAQ. CDR3 in DNA: TGTGCCAGCTCTGGCTCCTACAATGAGCAGTTCTTC. Its protein is CASSGSYNEQFF.

This clone showed up just a few times. The chain recombines TRBV6-6 with TRBJ2-7; maybe TRBD2 (7 bases). V gave up 6 bases and J gave up 3 bases, with 21 bases separating them. CDR3 length: 16 amino acids. CDR1 is MNHNY and CDR2 is SVGAGI in the germline V gene (reference sequence). CDR3 amino acids: CASRDAGASAVYEQYF. For the CDR3, the DNA is TGTGCCAGCAGGGACGCGGGGGCTAGCGCTGTCTACGAGCAGTACTTC.

The V call is TRBV10-3, the J call TRBJ1-4, with 9 bases that match TRBD1. The trim removed 7 bases at V and 12 bases at J, leaving 9 bases unmatched. This CDR3 has 13 residues. Germline assignment: CDR1 ENHRY and CDR2 SYGVKD. The DNA of the CDR3 is TGTGCCATCAAAAAGGGACAGGGCGATCAACTGTTTTTT. This sequence encodes CAIKKGQGDQLFF.

The sample holds one count of this clone. V gene TRBV30 combines with J gene TRBJ1-3, with TRBD1 identical over 7 bases. V lost 2 bases and J lost 8; bases outside the gene matches: 6. The germline V gene encodes CDR1 GTSNPN and CDR2 SVGIG (reference sequence). This CDR3 spans 13 amino acids. CDR3 amino acids: CAWSSQGEDTIYF. The CDR3 DNA reads TGTGCCTGGAGTTCCCAGGGGGAGGACACCATATATTTT.

This clone turned up a few times. The chain recombines TRBV6-5 with TRBJ1-5, with D tentatively TRBD1 (5 bases). The CDR3 sequence is 13 residues long. V was trimmed by 6 bases and J by 6 bases, leaving 12 bases between them. Germline V gives CDR1 MNHEY, CDR2 SVGAGI. CDR3 amino acids: CASRKGTRQPQHF. The CDR3 region has the DNA TGTGCCAGCAGGAAAGGGACGCGTCAGCCCCAGCATTTT.

This chain connects TRBV29-1 to TRBJ2-1; TRBD1 is a possible D gene (6 bases). CDR1 SQVTM and CDR2 ANQGSEA come from the germline V gene. V was trimmed by 6 bases and J by 2 bases, leaving 14 bases between them. This CDR3 comprises 14 residues. CDR3 coding DNA: TGCAGCGTGGGGGACAATCACACCTACAATGAGCAGTTCTTC. Translating it yields CSVGDNHTYNEQFF.

Concerning this clone: Its ends do not fully match the called genes, so a read error is possible. The rearrangement uses TRBV4-1 and TRBJ1-1, with 8 bases identical to TRBD1. The CDR3 extends over 13 amino acids. Germline CDR1 and CDR2: MGHRA and YSYEKL. CDR3 residues: CASRGQGKTSCRF. The DNA for the CDR3 is TGCGCCAGCAGAGGACAGGGCAAGACGAGCTGCAGATTT.

This clone was picked up a small number of times. The chain combines TRBV6-5 with TRBJ1-2, with D possibly matching TRBD1 (5 bases). This CDR3 contains 15 residues. V dropped 2 bases and J dropped 4 bases, with 14 bases sitting between them. Germline CDR1 is MNHEY and CDR2 is SVGAGI. CDR3 in amino acids: CASSYGTGPPYGYTF. The CDR3 DNA reads as TGTGCCAGCAGTTACGGGACCGGACCTCCCTATGGCTACACCTTC.

This clone came up a few times. The rearrangement links TRBV30 to TRBJ1-1; D unclear. The CDR3 is 14 amino acids. V was trimmed by 4 bases and J by 1 base, leaving 13 bases between them. Per germline, CDR1 GTSNPN and CDR2 SVGIG (reference sequence). The CDR3 DNA reads as TGTGCCTGGACCCCCGGAAGTGCGAACACTGAAGCTTTCTTT. This encodes CAWTPGSANTEAFF.

The rearrangement uses TRBV30 and TRBJ2-1; D not certain. The germline CDR1 and CDR2 sequences are GTSNPN and SVGIG (reference sequence). Trimming left V 0 bases short and J 5 bases short, with 8 bases between. This CDR3 contains 13 residues. The DNA for the CDR3 is TGTGCCTGGAGTGTACGGGTCGACAATGAGCAGTTCTTC. Amino acid sequence: CAWSVRVDNEQFF.

The chain links TRBV30 to TRBJ1-1; D is ambiguous. Germline CDR1 GTSNPN, CDR2 SVGIG (reference sequence). The CDR3 sequence is 15 residues long. V was cut by 2 bases and J by 6 bases, with 19 bases left in between. The CDR3: CAWSRLLTRAPEAFF. CDR3 DNA sequence: TGTGCCTGGAGTAGGTTACTTACTAGGGCACCTGAAGCTTTCTTT.

J is TRBJ2-7 and V is TRBV27, with unresolved D. Germline V gives CDR1 MNHEY, CDR2 SMNVEV (reference sequence). The V and J ends lost 5 bases and 7 bases respectively, with 15 bases between them. The CDR3 is made up of 13 amino acids. CDR3 coding DNA: TGTGCCAGCAGTCCACCCTCCTGGTCGGAGCAGTACTTC. This sequence encodes CASSPPSWSEQYF.

V and J are TRBV30 and TRBJ2-3; a weak D match, TRBD2 (6 bases). V gave up 2 bases and J gave up 1 base, with 13 bases separating them. CDR1 GTSNPN and CDR2 SVGIG come from the germline V gene (reference sequence). The CDR3 length is 15 residues. CDR3 coding DNA: TGTGCCTGGAGTTCGTGGGACTTGGGCACAGATACGCAGTATTTT. Translated: CAWSSWDLGTDTQYF. The full variable domain, in which reference TRBV30 and TRBJ2-3 provide the parts outside the CDR3, is SQTIHQWPATLVQPVGSPLSLECTVEGTSNPNLYWYRQAAGRGLQLLFYSVGIGQISSEVPQNLSASRPQDRQFILSSKKLLLSDSGFYLCAWSSWDLGTDTQYFGPGTRLTVL.

This clone occurred once. The chain couples TRBV5-4 to TRBJ1-2; D is unclear. This CDR3 has 14 amino acids. CDR1 and CDR2 (germline): SGHNT, YYREEE (reference sequence). The V gene lost 0 bases and the J gene lost 2 bases, with 8 bases spanning the gap. For the CDR3, the DNA is TGTGCCAGCAGCTTGGATGGGAGGAACTATGGCTACACCTTC. It translates to CASSLDGRNYGYTF.

The rearrangement uses TRBV7-2 and TRBJ2-7; maybe TRBD1 (5 bases). CDR1 and CDR2 (germline): SGHTA, FQGNSA. The CDR3 is 14 residues long. V was trimmed by 4 bases and J by 2 bases, leaving 12 bases between them. CDR3 loop: CASSSYAGPYEQYF. CDR3 in DNA: TGTGCCAGCAGCTCCTATGCAGGGCCCTACGAGCAGTACTTC.

The V call is TRBV29-1, the J call TRBJ2-3; D is unresolved. This CDR3 spans 14 amino acids. The germline CDR1 and CDR2 sequences are SQVTM and ANQGSEA. Trimming removed 5 bases from V and 4 bases from J, with 16 bases in between. In DNA form, the CDR3 reads TGCAGCGTTCTCCGCACGAGATCCCCAGATACGCAGTATTTT. Its protein is CSVLRTRSPDTQYF.

The chain is built from TRBV6-1 and TRBJ2-5, with 12 nucleotides matching TRBD2. The CDR3 length is 17 residues. Looked up from germline, CDR1 is MNHNS and CDR2 is SASEGT. Trimming at V came to 1 base and at J to 1 base, leaving 4 bases not matched to a gene. CDR3 residues: CASSEELAGGSQETQYF. The CDR3 DNA reads as TGTGCCAGCAGTGAAGAACTAGCGGGGGGATCCCAAGAGACCCAGTACTTC.